The rows below give T cell receptor beta chains drawn from one sample of a study of blood T cell repertoires in COVID-19. Libraries were prepared by immunoSEQ multiplex PCR; TCRdb keeps only in-frame clonotypes and omits some of them. The table records 200,000 to 250,000 clones, approximately 88% of them present only once. Sequenced input: peripheral blood. All receptors derive from a man aged 60-69 years who had recovered from COVID-19. Each CDR3 is given with its conserved first and last residue. The D gene is left open where the match is weak. Size tells how often a clone was seen (once, few, many) or the class of an expanded clone, and some rows leave it out.

TRBV21-1,TRBJ2-7,.,.,TGTGCCAGCAGCAAACCCCCGGCGGGAGGGCCATACGAGCAGTACTTC,CASSKPPAGGPYEQYF
TRBV7-2,TRBJ2-3,.,.,TGTGCCAGCTCGAAGGGGGGAGGGCCTGATACGCAGTATTTT,CASSKGGGPDTQYF
TRBV29-1,TRBJ1-2,.,.,TGCAGCGTTGTGATTGGGGGCCGGAAATCGGGCGGCTACACCTTC,CSVVIGGRKSGGYTF
TRBV11-2,TRBJ2-1,TRBD1,.,TGTGCCAGCAGCTCCCCGGGACAGGGGTTTGAGCAGTTCTTC,CASSSPGQGFEQFF
TRBV6-5,TRBJ1-2,.,.,TGTGCCAGCAGTTACTCTCCGGCCCCAGGGAACTATGGCTACACCTTC,CASSYSPAPGNYGYTF
TRBV4-1,TRBJ1-2,TRBD1,.,TGCGCCAGCAGCCAAGGGACAGGGCCTTATGGCTACACCTTC,CASSQGTGPYGYTF
TRBV18,TRBJ1-1,.,.,TGTGCCAGCTCACCCTACACGGGGGGTACTGAAGCTTTCTTT,CASSPYTGGTEAFF
TRBV7-2,TRBJ2-3,TRBD2,few,TGTGCCAGCAGCTTTGGACTAGCGGGCCGCACAGATACGCAGTATTTT,CASSFGLAGRTDTQYF
TRBV5-5,TRBJ2-7,.,.,TGTGCCAGCAGCTTGGTTCCAGAACCCTACGAGCAGTACTTC,CASSLVPEPYEQYF
TRBV11-2,TRBJ1-1,.,.,TGTGCCAGCAGCTTAGAGGGGCCAGCTTTCTTT,CASSLEGPAFF
TRBV5-1,TRBJ2-3,.,few,TGCGCCAGCAGCCCCGGACAGCCCACAGATACGCAGTATTTT,CASSPGQPTDTQYF
TRBV2,TRBJ1-6,.,.,TGTGCCAGCGGCCGGTCGAGGGATAATTCACCCCTCCACTTT,CASGRSRDNSPLHF
TRBV19,TRBJ1-3,TRBD1,.,TGTGCCAGTAGTAATACAGGGGCTGGAAACACCATATATTTT,CASSNTGAGNTIYF
TRBV9,TRBJ1-6,TRBD1,.,TGTGCCAGCAGCGTAACATCAGGGGGAAATAATTCACCCCTCCACTTT,CASSVTSGGNNSPLHF
TRBV7-8,TRBJ1-1,.,.,TGTGCCAGCGGATCCACCCGCGGGCTCCCTTTTGAAGCTTTCTTT,CASGSTRGLPFEAFF
TRBV19,TRBJ1-2,TRBD1,.,TGTGCCACTCGAGCCGGACAGGGGGTATCGTATGGCTACACCTTC,CATRAGQGVSYGYTF
TRBV10-1,TRBJ2-5,TRBD2,.,TGCGCCAGCAGTGACGGACTAGCGGCGAACCAAGAGACCCAGTACTTC,CASSDGLAANQETQYF
TRBV6-5,TRBJ1-5,.,.,TGTGCCAGCTCCTCGAGGGCAGCCAATCAGCCCCAGCATTTT,CASSSRAANQPQHF